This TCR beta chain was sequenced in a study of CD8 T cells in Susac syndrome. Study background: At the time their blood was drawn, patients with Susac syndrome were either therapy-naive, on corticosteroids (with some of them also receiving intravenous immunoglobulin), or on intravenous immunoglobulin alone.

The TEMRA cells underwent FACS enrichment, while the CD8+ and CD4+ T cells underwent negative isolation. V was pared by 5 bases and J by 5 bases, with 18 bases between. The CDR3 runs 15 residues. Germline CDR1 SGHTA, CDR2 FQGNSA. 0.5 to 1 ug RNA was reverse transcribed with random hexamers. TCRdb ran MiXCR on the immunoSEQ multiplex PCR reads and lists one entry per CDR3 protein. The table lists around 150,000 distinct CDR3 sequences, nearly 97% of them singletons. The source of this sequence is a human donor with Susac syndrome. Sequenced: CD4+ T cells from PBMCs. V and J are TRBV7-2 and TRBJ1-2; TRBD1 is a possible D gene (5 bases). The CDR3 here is CASSRRDLGVYGYTF. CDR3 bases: TGTGCCAGCAGCCGACGGGACTTGGGTGTATATGGCTACACCTTC.